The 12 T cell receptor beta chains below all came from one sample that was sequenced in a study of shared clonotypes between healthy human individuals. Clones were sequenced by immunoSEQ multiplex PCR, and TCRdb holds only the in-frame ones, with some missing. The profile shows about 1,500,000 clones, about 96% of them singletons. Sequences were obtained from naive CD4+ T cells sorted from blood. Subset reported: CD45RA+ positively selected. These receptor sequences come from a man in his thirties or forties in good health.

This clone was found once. CDR3 sequence (DNA): TGTGCCAGTAGTATGACGCCCCGGGGCACAGATACGCAGTATTTT. Protein product: CASSMTPRGTDTQYF. The chain recombines TRBV19 with TRBJ2-3, with D unclear. CDR1 and CDR2 from the germline V gene are LNHDA and SQIVND (reference sequence). V shed 3 bases and J shed 1 base, with 11 bases lying between them. This CDR3 is 15 amino acids long.

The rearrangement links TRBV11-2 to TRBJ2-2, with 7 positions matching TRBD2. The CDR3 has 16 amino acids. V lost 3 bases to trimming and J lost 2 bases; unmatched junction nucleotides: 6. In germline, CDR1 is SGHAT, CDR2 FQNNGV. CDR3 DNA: TGTGCCAGCAGCTTGATCCGCGGGAGCAACACCGGGGAGCTGTTTTTT. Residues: CASSLIRGSNTGELFF.

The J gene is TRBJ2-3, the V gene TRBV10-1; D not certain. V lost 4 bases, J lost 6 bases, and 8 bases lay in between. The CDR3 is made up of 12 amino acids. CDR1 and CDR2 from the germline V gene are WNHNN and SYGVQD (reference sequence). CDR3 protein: CASSGSGDTQYF. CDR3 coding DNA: TGCGCCAGCAGTGGGAGTGGCGATACGCAGTATTTT.

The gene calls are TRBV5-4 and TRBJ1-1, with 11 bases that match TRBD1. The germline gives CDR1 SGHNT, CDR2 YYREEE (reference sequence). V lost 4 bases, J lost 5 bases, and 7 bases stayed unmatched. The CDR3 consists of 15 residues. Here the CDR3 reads CASSPGGQGVTEAFF. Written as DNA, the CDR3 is TGTGCCAGCAGCCCTGGGGGACAGGGGGTTACTGAAGCTTTCTTT.

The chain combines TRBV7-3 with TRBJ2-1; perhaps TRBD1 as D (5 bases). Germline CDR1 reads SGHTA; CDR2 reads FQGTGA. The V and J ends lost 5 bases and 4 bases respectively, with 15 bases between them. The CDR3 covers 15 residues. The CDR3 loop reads CASSPHPDSYNEQFF. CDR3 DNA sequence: TGTGCCAGCAGCCCCCACCCCGACAGTTACAATGAGCAGTTCTTC.

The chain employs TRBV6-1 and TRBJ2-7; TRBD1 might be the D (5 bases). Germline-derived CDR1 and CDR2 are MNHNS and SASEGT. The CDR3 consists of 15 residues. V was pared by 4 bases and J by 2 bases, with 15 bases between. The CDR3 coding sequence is TGTGCCAGCAGTGGCGCCCCCTCAGGGCCCTACGAGCAGTACTTC. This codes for CASSGAPSGPYEQYF.

The CDR3 DNA follows: TGTGCCAGCAGCCACTCCCCCGGCGGGAGGGCCAATGAGCAGTTCTTC. It yields the protein CASSHSPGGRANEQFF. The V and J genes are TRBV7-3 and TRBJ2-1; TRBD2 aligns across 9 bases. This CDR3 has 16 amino acids. Germline CDR1 is SGHTA and CDR2 is FQGTGA. Losses at the gene ends were 5 bases for V and 6 bases for J; bases not matched to a gene: 11.

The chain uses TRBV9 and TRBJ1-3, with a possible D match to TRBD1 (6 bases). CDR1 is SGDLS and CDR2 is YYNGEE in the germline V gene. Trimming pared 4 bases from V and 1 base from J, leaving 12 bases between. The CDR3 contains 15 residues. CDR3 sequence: CASSTRGTSGNTIYF. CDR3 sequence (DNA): TGTGCCAGCAGCACTCGAGGGACATCTGGAAACACCATATATTTT. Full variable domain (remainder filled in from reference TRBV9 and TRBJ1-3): DSGVTQTPKHLITATGQRVTLRCSPRSGDLSVYWYQQSLDQGLQFLIQYYNGEERAKGNILERFSAQQFPDLHSELNLSSLELGDSALYFCASSTRGTSGNTIYFGEGSWLTVV.

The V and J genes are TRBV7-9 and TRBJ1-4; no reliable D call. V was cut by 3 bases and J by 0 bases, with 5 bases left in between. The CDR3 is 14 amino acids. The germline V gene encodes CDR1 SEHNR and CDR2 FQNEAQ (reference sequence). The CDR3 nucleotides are TGTGCCAGCAGCTTCAGTGCAACTAATGAAAAACTGTTTTTT. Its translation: CASSFSATNEKLFF. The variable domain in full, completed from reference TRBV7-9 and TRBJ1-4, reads DTGVSQNPRHKITKRGQNVTFRCDPISEHNRLYWYRQTLGQGPEFLTYFQNEAQLEKSRLLSDRFSAERPKGSFSTLEIQRTEQGDSAMYLCASSFSATNEKLFFGSGTQLSVL.

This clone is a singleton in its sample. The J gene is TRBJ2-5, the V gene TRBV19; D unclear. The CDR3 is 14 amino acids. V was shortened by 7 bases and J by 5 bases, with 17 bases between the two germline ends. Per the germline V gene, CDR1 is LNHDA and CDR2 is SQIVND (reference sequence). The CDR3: CASKPDAYSETQYF. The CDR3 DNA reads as TGTGCCAGTAAACCCGACGCCTACTCGGAGACCCAGTACTTC. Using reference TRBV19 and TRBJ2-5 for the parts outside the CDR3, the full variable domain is DGGITQSPKYLFRKEGQNVTLSCEQNLNHDAMYWYRQDPGQGLRLIYYSQIVNDFQKGDIAEGYSVSREKKESFPLTVTSAQKNPTAFYLCASKPDAYSETQYFGPGTRLLVL.

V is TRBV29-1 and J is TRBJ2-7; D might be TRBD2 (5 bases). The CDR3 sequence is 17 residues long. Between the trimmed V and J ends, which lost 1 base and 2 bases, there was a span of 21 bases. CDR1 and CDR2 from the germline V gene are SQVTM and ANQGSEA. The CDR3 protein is CSVEGTRAGGTTYEQYF. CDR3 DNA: TGCAGCGTTGAAGGTACTAGGGCGGGCGGTACGACCTACGAGCAGTACTTC.

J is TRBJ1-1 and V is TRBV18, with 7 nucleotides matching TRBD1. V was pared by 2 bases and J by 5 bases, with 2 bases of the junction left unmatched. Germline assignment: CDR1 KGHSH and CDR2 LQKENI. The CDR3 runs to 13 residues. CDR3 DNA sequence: TGTGCCAGCTCACCAGACAGGGAGACTGAAGCTTTCTTT. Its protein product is CASSPDRETEAFF.